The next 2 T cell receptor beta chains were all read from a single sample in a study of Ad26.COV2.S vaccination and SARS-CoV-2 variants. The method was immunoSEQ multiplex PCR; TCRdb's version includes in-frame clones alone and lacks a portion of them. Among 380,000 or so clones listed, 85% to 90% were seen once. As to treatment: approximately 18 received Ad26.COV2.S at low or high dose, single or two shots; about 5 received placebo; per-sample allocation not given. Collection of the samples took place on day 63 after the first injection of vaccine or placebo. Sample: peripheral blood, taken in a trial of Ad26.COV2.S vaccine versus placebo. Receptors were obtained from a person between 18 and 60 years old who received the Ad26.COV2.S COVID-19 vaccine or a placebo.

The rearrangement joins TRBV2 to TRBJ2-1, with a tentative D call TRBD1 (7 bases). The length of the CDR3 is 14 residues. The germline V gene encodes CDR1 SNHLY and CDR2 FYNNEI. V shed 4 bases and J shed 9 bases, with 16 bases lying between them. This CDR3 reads CASSGRGRITEQFF. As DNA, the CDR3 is TGTGCCAGCAGTGGGAGGGGGCGGATAACTGAGCAGTTCTTC. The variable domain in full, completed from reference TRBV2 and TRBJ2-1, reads EPEVTQTPSHQVTQMGQEVILRCVPISNHLYFYWYRQILGQKVEFLVSFYNNEISEKSEIFDDQFSVERPDGSNFTLKIRSTKLEDSAMYFCASSGRGRITEQFFGPGTRLTVL.

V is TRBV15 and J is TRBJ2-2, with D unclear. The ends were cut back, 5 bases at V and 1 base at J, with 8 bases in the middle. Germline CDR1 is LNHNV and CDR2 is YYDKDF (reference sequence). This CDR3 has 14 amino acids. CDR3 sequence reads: CATSLTKNTGELFF. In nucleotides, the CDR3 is TGTGCCACCAGCCTAACGAAGAACACCGGGGAGCTGTTTTTT.